Presented here are 18 T cell receptor beta chains from one specimen sequenced in a study of radiation and T cells in renal cell carcinoma. Time point: blood 4 weeks post-SBRT, at nephrectomy. Stated treatment: 15 Gy SBRT to primary tumor, nephrectomy 4 weeks later. Profiled with immunoSEQ multiplex PCR; TCRdb holds only in-frame clones, not every one. Among about 83,000 clones listed, 70% to 90% were seen once. The material sequenced was blood, taken from a patient whose treatment included radiotherapy and nephrectomy. All receptors derive from a woman aged 60-70 years with renal cell carcinoma.

In DNA form, the CDR3 reads TGTGCCAGCAGGACAGGGTGGCAAACTGAAGCTTTCTTT. This sequence encodes CASRTGWQTEAFF. The chain couples TRBV2 to TRBJ1-1, with TRBD1 matching over 7 bases. This CDR3 comprises 13 residues. The germline gives CDR1 SNHLY, CDR2 FYNNEI. J was trimmed by 5 bases and V by 6 bases; bases with no gene match: 6.

The rearrangement uses TRBV2 and TRBJ1-5; no firm D call. Germline loops: CDR1 SNHLY, CDR2 FYNNEI. The V gene lost 3 bases and the J gene lost 4 bases, with 10 bases spanning the gap. This CDR3 has 14 residues. In DNA, the CDR3 is TGTGCCAGCAGTGACGTAAGTGGGAATCAGCCCCAGCATTTT. Protein product: CASSDVSGNQPQHF.

The V call is TRBV6-6, the J call TRBJ1-5; D might be TRBD1 (5 bases). The V end was cut by 7 bases, the J end by 4 bases, with 14 bases between. The CDR3 sequence is 14 residues long. Per germline, CDR1 MNHNY and CDR2 SVGAGI (reference sequence). In DNA form, the CDR3 reads TGTGCCAGCAATCTCCGGGACCGTAATCAGCCCCAGCATTTT. This translates into CASNLRDRNQPQHF.

The V and J genes are TRBV7-9 and TRBJ1-6; tentatively, D is TRBD1 (6 bases). This CDR3 is built from 13 residues. CDR1 is SEHNR and CDR2 is FQNEAQ in the germline V gene (reference sequence). V shed 3 bases and J shed 10 bases, with 10 bases lying between them. The CDR3 DNA sequence: TGTGCCAGCAGCTTGGGGCAGGGGTCACCCCTCCACTTT. This encodes CASSLGQGSPLHF.

The chain couples TRBV5-1 to TRBJ1-2, with D maybe TRBD1 (5 bases). Germline CDR1 is SGHRS and CDR2 is YFSETQ. This CDR3 has 15 amino acids. Trimming removed 0 bases at V and 7 bases at J, with 16 bases between. CDR3 in amino acids: CASSLAEAGTAGYTF. As DNA, the CDR3 is TGCGCCAGCAGCTTGGCCGAGGCAGGGACGGCTGGCTACACCTTC.

V is TRBV5-1 and J is TRBJ1-1, with 7 nucleotides matching TRBD1. The V gene end was trimmed by 1 base and the J gene end by 3 bases; junction bases not matched to a gene: 6. Germline-derived CDR1 and CDR2 are SGHRS and YFSETQ. This CDR3 spans 15 amino acids. The CDR3 spells CASSLTGARDTEAFF. Here the CDR3 DNA reads TGCGCCAGCAGCTTGACAGGGGCCAGGGACACTGAAGCTTTCTTT.

The rearrangement joins TRBV19 to TRBJ1-6, with D perhaps TRBD1 (5 bases). V dropped 4 bases and J dropped 6 bases, with 16 bases sitting between them. The CDR3 is 16 residues long. The germline V gene has CDR1 LNHDA and CDR2 SQIVND (reference sequence). CDR3: CASSTAGRISNSPLHF. In nucleotides, the CDR3 is TGTGCCAGTAGTACCGCAGGGAGGATTAGTAATTCACCCCTCCACTTT.

This clone was found once. The CDR3 DNA is TGCAGCGTTGAAGCCAGCTTCAATGAGCAGTTCTTC. Translation: CSVEASFNEQFF. The J gene is TRBJ2-1, the V gene TRBV29-1; D remains ambiguous. Trimming left V 1 base short and J 6 bases short, with 7 bases between. Germline lookup yields CDR1 SQVTM and CDR2 ANQGSEA. This CDR3 is 12 amino acids long.

The J gene is TRBJ2-3, the V gene TRBV5-4; no firm D call. This CDR3 has 14 amino acids. CDR1 is SGHNT, CDR2 YYREEE, per germline (reference sequence). V lost 0 bases to trimming and J lost 2 bases, with 7 bases between them. CDR3 protein: CASSLVPDTDTQYF. DNA for the CDR3: TGTGCCAGCAGCTTGGTGCCGGACACAGATACGCAGTATTTT.

The V gene is TRBV19, the J gene TRBJ1-5; D perhaps matches TRBD1 (5 bases). Germline CDR1 reads LNHDA; CDR2 reads SQIVND (reference sequence). The length of the CDR3 is 13 residues. V was cut by 5 bases and J by 6 bases, with 11 bases left in between. Written as DNA, the CDR3 is TGTGCCAGTAGTCTCCAGGGTCGTCAGCCCCAGCATTTT. It translates to CASSLQGRQPQHF.

The chain is built from TRBV5-1 and TRBJ1-1; no clear D gene. CDR1 is SGHRS and CDR2 is YFSETQ in the germline V gene. The V gene lost 0 bases and the J gene lost 3 bases, with 15 bases spanning the gap. The CDR3 length is 16 residues. The CDR3 nucleotides read TGCGCCAGCAGCTTGGGAAAGGACGGATATTACACTGAAGCTTTCTTT. Protein sequence: CASSLGKDGYYTEAFF. The variable domain in full, with the rest retrieved from reference TRBV5-1 and TRBJ1-1, is KAGVTQTPRYLIKTRGQQVTLSCSPISGHRSVSWYQQTPGQGLQFLFEYFSETQRNKGNFPGRFSGRQFSNSRSEMNVSTLELGDSALYLCASSLGKDGYYTEAFFGQGTRLTVV.

The V call is TRBV5-1, the J call TRBJ1-1, with a possible D match to TRBD1 (6 bases). The germline V gene has CDR1 SGHRS and CDR2 YFSETQ. Trimming took off 1 base at V and 0 bases at J, with 19 bases between the two ends. The CDR3 has 18 residues. This CDR3 reads CASSLFSTGLSMNTEAFF. CDR3 DNA sequence: TGCGCCAGCAGCTTGTTTAGTACAGGGCTATCCATGAACACTGAAGCTTTCTTT.

V is TRBV11-1 and J is TRBJ2-2; D is ambiguous. Trimming left V 2 bases short and J 4 bases short, with 11 bases between. The CDR3 is 15 amino acids. Germline assignment: CDR1 SGHAT and CDR2 FQDESV (reference sequence). The CDR3 region has the DNA TGTGCCAGCAGCTTACGGATGGCAGGCACCGGGGAGCTGTTTTTT. Protein product: CASSLRMAGTGELFF.

The chain couples TRBV6-6 to TRBJ1-2; no clear D gene. Germline-derived CDR1 and CDR2 are MNHNY and SVGAGI (reference sequence). Trimming removed 6 bases from V and 5 bases from J, with 13 bases in between. The CDR3 consists of 13 residues. In DNA, the CDR3 is TGTGCCAGCAGCCCTTTTCAGGAATATGGCTACACCTTC. This encodes CASSPFQEYGYTF.

This chain connects TRBV5-4 to TRBJ2-2, with 9 bases aligning to TRBD2. Trimming cost V 2 bases and J 1 base; bases outside gene matches: 0. CDR1 is SGHNT and CDR2 is YYREEE in the germline V gene (reference sequence). The CDR3 extends over 15 amino acids. Written as DNA, the CDR3 is TGTGCCAGCAGCTTAGCGGGGGGGAACACCGGGGAGCTGTTTTTT. It codes for CASSLAGGNTGELFF.

The chain joins TRBV7-9 to TRBJ2-1, with TRBD2 as a possible D gene (6 bases). The CDR3 spans 14 residues. The germline V and J ends were trimmed by 4 bases and 5 bases, with 12 bases remaining between them. Germline V CDR1 and CDR2: SEHNR, FQNEAQ (reference sequence). In DNA, the CDR3 is TGTGCCAGCAGCTCGCTAGCGATTAACAATGAGCAGTTCTTC. Its protein is CASSSLAINNEQFF.

V usage is TRBV15 and J usage is TRBJ2-3; D is unresolved. V dropped 4 bases and J dropped 0 bases, with 17 bases sitting between them. The CDR3 extends over 17 amino acids. The germline V gene encodes CDR1 LNHNV and CDR2 YYDKDF (reference sequence). The CDR3 DNA is TGTGCCACCAGCAAGATGGGGTGGCAACGGAGCACAGATACGCAGTATTTT. Its protein is CATSKMGWQRSTDTQYF.

The chain has TRBV6-5 and TRBJ1-5; D perhaps matches TRBD1 (6 bases). Trimming shortened V by 2 bases and J by 4 bases, and 9 bases separated the two germline ends. The CDR3 has 14 amino acids. From germline, CDR1 is MNHEY and CDR2 SVGAGI. CDR3 amino acids: CASSYGTRNQPQHF. The CDR3 DNA follows: TGTGCCAGCAGTTACGGGACACGGAATCAGCCCCAGCATTTT.